A selection of T cell receptor beta chains follows, all from one sample in a study of blood T cell repertoires in COVID-19. Assay: immunoSEQ multiplex PCR; the TCRdb copy retains only in-frame clones and omits some. The sample has approximately 230,000 clones, around 88% seen once; the top ten hold roughly 6.7%. Sequenced input: peripheral blood. The receptors here all came from a woman in her 30s with COVID-19, enrolled during active disease. CDR3s include the opening cysteine and the closing phenylalanine or tryptophan. A D gene is named only where the DNA matches it firmly. Clone size is not always given. Where it is, it says once, few, many or a class for expanded clones.

clone_size	v_call	d_call	j_call	cdr3_nt	cdr3_aa
NA	TRBV2	TRBD1	TRBJ1-2	TGTGCCAGCAGTGGGTCCCGGACAGGGGTTGGGTATGGCTACACCTTC	CASSGSRTGVGYGYTF
NA	TRBV4-2	NA	TRBJ2-2	TGTGCCAGCAGCCAAGGTCTAGGCTACCTGTCCAACACCGGGGAGCTGTTTTTT	CASSQGLGYLSNTGELFF
NA	TRBV6-6	NA	TRBJ2-2	TGTGCCAGCATCGGCCAGCGGAACACCGGGGAGCTGTTTTTT	CASIGQRNTGELFF
NA	TRBV3-1/TRBV3-2	TRBD1	TRBJ2-5	TGTGCCAGCAGCAGGGGACAGACCCAAGAGACCCAGTACTTC	CASSRGQTQETQYF
NA	TRBV6-2/TRBV6-3	TRBD1	TRBJ2-5	TGTGCCAGCAGCCGCCCGACAGGGGGCTCGGAGACCCAGTACTTC	CASSRPTGGSETQYF
NA	TRBV25-1	NA	TRBJ2-1	TGTGCCAGCAGCCGACCGGGGGGCGCCGGGCAGTTCTTC	CASSRPGGAGQFF
NA	TRBV5-5	TRBD1	TRBJ2-3	TGTGCCAGCAGCTCTGCTGACAGGGTACCTAGCACAGATACGCAGTATTTT	CASSSADRVPSTDTQYF
once	TRBV19	NA	TRBJ1-1	TGTGCCAGTAGTCTCACAGGGTTCGCATCGAACACTGAAGCTTTCTTT	CASSLTGFASNTEAFF
NA	TRBV11-2	NA	TRBJ1-2	TGTGCCAGCAGCCCCGTGCCAGGGTGGAACTATGGCTACACCTTC	CASSPVPGWNYGYTF
NA	TRBV5-1	NA	TRBJ1-4	TGCGCCAGCAGCTTCTACCAAAATGAAAAACTGTTTTTT	CASSFYQNEKLFF
NA	TRBV4-1	TRBD2	TRBJ2-1	TGCGCCAGCAGCCGAGGGGGTGGCGGGAGGGTATACAATGAGCAGTTCTTC	CASSRGGGGRVYNEQFF
NA	TRBV6-2/TRBV6-3	TRBD2	TRBJ2-1	TGTGCCAGCAGTGGGGACTACTCCTACAATGAGCAGTTCTTC	CASSGDYSYNEQFF
NA	TRBV5-8	TRBD1	TRBJ2-1	TGTGCCAGCAGGGGATTGGGACAGAGCTCCTACAATGAGCAGTTCTTC	CASRGLGQSSYNEQFF
few	TRBV6-4	TRBD1	TRBJ2-1	TGTGCCAGCAGTGACTCGCGGACAGGGGTCCACAATGAGCAGTTCTTC	CASSDSRTGVHNEQFF
NA	TRBV20-1	TRBD1	TRBJ2-4	TGCAGTGCTAACAGGGGCGACATTCAGTACTTC	CSANRGDIQYF
few	TRBV5-4	TRBD1	TRBJ1-3	TGTGCCAGCAGCTCTGCTCGGGACAGCAAAAACACCATATATTTT	CASSSARDSKNTIYF
NA	TRBV27	NA	TRBJ1-1	TGTGCCAGCAGTTTTGCCAGTCGGGACACTGAAGCTTTCTTT	CASSFASRDTEAFF
NA	TRBV10-3	NA	TRBJ2-3	TGTGCCTCCCGACCGGGGGGCGCTATCGATACGCAGTATTTT	CASRPGGAIDTQYF
NA	TRBV7-6	NA	TRBJ1-5	TGTGCCAGCAGCTTAGAGGGCGGAGGGACTCAGCCCCAGCATTTT	CASSLEGGGTQPQHF
NA	TRBV6-5	NA	TRBJ1-1	TGTGCCAGCACTAAGCCGGGGGGGGTCACTGAAGCTTTCTTT	CASTKPGGVTEAFF
NA	TRBV13	TRBD2	TRBJ2-1	TGTGCCAGCAGCTTATCGGGGACTAACTACAATGAGCAGTTCTTC	CASSLSGTNYNEQFF
NA	TRBV19	NA	TRBJ1-1	TGTGCCAGTAGATGGAGGGGGGGAAACACTGAAGCTTTCTTT	CASRWRGGNTEAFF
NA	TRBV6-6	NA	TRBJ2-1	TGTGCCAGCGCCCCAGACAATGAGCAGTTCTTC	CASAPDNEQFF
NA	TRBV10-3	TRBD2	TRBJ2-3	TGTGCCATCACCCCGGGACTAGCGGGAGGTGATACGCAGTATTTT	CAITPGLAGGDTQYF
NA	TRBV19	NA	TRBJ1-1	TGTGCCAGTAGTAACCGGGGGGCGGACACTGAAGCTTTCTTT	CASSNRGADTEAFF
NA	TRBV10-3	TRBD1	TRBJ2-7	TGTGCCATCAGGGACAGGGACTACGAGCAGTACTTC	CAIRDRDYEQYF
NA	TRBV5-5	TRBD1	TRBJ2-3	TGTGCCAGCAGCTGGAACAGGGGGTTCACAGATACGCAGTATTTT	CASSWNRGFTDTQYF
NA	TRBV27	TRBD1	TRBJ1-1	TGTGCCAGCAGCGGGACAGTGAACACTGAAGCTTTCTTT	CASSGTVNTEAFF
NA	TRBV7-2	TRBD2	TRBJ2-1	TGTGCCAGCAGCTTAAGCGGGAGCTGGTACAATGAGCAGTTCTTC	CASSLSGSWYNEQFF
NA	TRBV6-5	NA	TRBJ1-2	TGTGCCAGCAGTTACAGGGAGACCTATGGCTACACCTTC	CASSYRETYGYTF
NA	TRBV6-2/TRBV6-3	TRBD1	TRBJ2-2	TGTGCCAGCAGTTCCTCTGGGACAGGGTACACCGGGGAGCTGTTTTTT	CASSSSGTGYTGELFF
few	TRBV5-8	TRBD1	TRBJ1-1	TGTGCCAGCAGCTTTGACAGGGGCACTGAAGCTTTCTTT	CASSFDRGTEAFF
NA	TRBV19	NA	TRBJ1-2	TGTGCCAGTAGTATACAGGGGCTCTATGGCTACACCTTC	CASSIQGLYGYTF
NA	TRBV5-5	TRBD2	TRBJ2-2	TGTGCCAGCATTCCAGCGGGAGTGAACACCGGGGAGCTGTTTTTT	CASIPAGVNTGELFF
NA	TRBV4-1	TRBD1	TRBJ1-1	TGCGCCAGCAGCCCAGGGGGCAGCCTGAACACTGAAGCTTTCTTT	CASSPGGSLNTEAFF
NA	TRBV4-1	TRBD1	TRBJ2-3	TGCGCCAGCAGCTTCCGGGACAGGGGTTCGGATACGCAGTATTTT	CASSFRDRGSDTQYF
once	TRBV24-1	TRBD2	TRBJ2-4	TGTGCCACCATCCAACGACCAGCGGGAGGACGGACGGGAACCAAAAACATTCAGTACTTC	CATIQRPAGGRTGTKNIQYF
few	TRBV10-3	TRBD1	TRBJ1-1	TGTGCCATCAGCGCCGGGACAGCGACGGCTGAAGCTTTCTTT	CAISAGTATAEAFF
NA	TRBV13	NA	TRBJ1-1	TGTGCCAGCAGCTTACGCGACAGGGAAGCTTTCTTT	CASSLRDREAFF
NA	TRBV11-2	NA	TRBJ2-3	TGTGCCAGCAGCTTAGTAGTCGGTAGCACAGATACGCAGTATTTT	CASSLVVGSTDTQYF